Each of the 20 T cell receptor beta chains below was sequenced from the same sample in a study of breast tumors, draining lymph nodes, adjacent tissues. One entry per CDR3 protein, called by TCRdb with MiXCR from the multiplex PCR reads. This table holds approximately 7,600 distinct CDR3 sequences, around three quarters found once. Sequenced material: tumor-adjacent breast tissue. The receptors shown here come from a female donor with breast cancer. Some clones in this sample may be carry-over from other donors' samples.

The chain couples TRBV6-5 to TRBJ2-7; 7 bases fit TRBD1. V shed 5 bases, J shed 0 bases, and the junction held 13 bases outside the gene matches. Germline loops: CDR1 MNHEY, CDR2 SVGAGI. CDR3 size: 17 residues. The CDR3 bases are TGTGCCAGCAGTCAGTCCGCACCGGGACAGAGCTCCTACGAGCAGTACTTC. Protein sequence: CASSQSAPGQSSYEQYF.

The CDR3: CASSEAVGLGPDTQYF. The CDR3 DNA follows: TGTGCCAGCAGTGAAGCGGTGGGGCTGGGACCAGATACGCAGTATTTT. The V call is TRBV6-1, the J call TRBJ2-3; D could derive from TRBD1 or TRBD2 (5 bases each). The V end was cut by 0 bases, the J end by 4 bases, with 14 bases between. The CDR3 is made up of 16 amino acids. The germline gives CDR1 MNHNS, CDR2 SASEGT.

The chain recombines TRBV20-1 with TRBJ2-5; D is unresolved. The CDR3 contains 11 residues. Germline V gene lookup returns CDR1 DFQATT and CDR2 SNEGSKA (reference sequence). This CDR3 is CTCTPPETQYF. The DNA of the CDR3 is TGCACTTGTACGCCTCCAGAGACCCAGTACTTC.

Concerning this clonotype itself: At one end the junction does not follow the germline gene, possibly because of a read error. This rearrangement joins TRBV7-7 to TRBJ2-5, with 9 positions matching TRBD2. This CDR3 comprises 14 residues. Germline CDR1 and CDR2: SSHAT and FNYEAQ (reference sequence). The chain's CDR3 is CASSPTSGGETQYF. CDR3 nucleotide sequence: TGTGCTAGCAGCCCGACTAGCGGCGGGGAGACCCAGTACTTC.

There are many counts of this clonotype. The chain uses TRBV7-2 and TRBJ2-1, with TRBD2 as a possible D gene (6 bases). The CDR3 runs 15 residues. Germline V lookup: CDR1 SGHTA, CDR2 FQGNSA. The germline V and J ends were trimmed by 3 bases and 3 bases, with 12 bases remaining between them. CDR3 sequence: CASSFSAGDYNEQFF. The CDR3 DNA reads TGTGCCAGCAGCTTTTCAGCGGGCGACTACAATGAGCAGTTCTTC.

This chain connects TRBV20-1 to TRBJ1-6; D remains unclear. The CDR3 extends over 13 amino acids. The V end was cut by 0 bases, the J end by 8 bases, with 8 bases between. Germline V gives CDR1 DFQATT, CDR2 SNEGSKA (reference sequence). This CDR3 is CSAREEIDSPLHF. The CDR3 DNA is TGCAGTGCTAGAGAGGAGATAGATTCACCCCTCCACTTT.

This clonotype was detected only a few times. The rearrangement links TRBV7-2 to TRBJ1-3, with D perhaps matching TRBD1 (5 bases). V was trimmed by 4 bases and J by 3 bases, leaving 10 bases between them. Looked up from germline, CDR1 is SGHTA and CDR2 is FQGNSA. This CDR3 spans 14 amino acids. The CDR3 loop reads CASSSSGSGNTIYF. In DNA, the CDR3 is TGTGCCAGCAGCTCGTCAGGGAGTGGAAACACCATATATTTT.

The chain links TRBV6-5 to TRBJ2-7, with D possibly matching TRBD1 (5 bases). The V and J ends lost 2 bases and 7 bases respectively, with 12 bases between them. Germline assignment: CDR1 MNHEY and CDR2 SVGAGI. The CDR3 sequence is 13 residues long. The CDR3 loop is CASSYLRGAEQYF. CDR3 sequence (DNA): TGTGCCAGCAGTTACCTCCGTGGGGCAGAGCAGTACTTC.

The chain joins TRBV9 to TRBJ2-1; the match to TRBD2 covers 12 bases. The germline V gene encodes CDR1 SGDLS and CDR2 YYNGEE. CDR3 length equals 19 residues. V was pared by 3 bases and J by 0 bases, with 10 bases of the junction left unmatched. The CDR3 sequence is CASSAGLAGGKSSYNEQFF. The CDR3, as DNA: TGTGCCAGCAGCGCGGGACTAGCGGGCGGTAAGAGCTCCTACAATGAGCAGTTCTTC. The full variable domain, with the rest looked up from reference TRBV9 and TRBJ2-1, is DSGVTQTPKHLITATGQRVTLRCSPRSGDLSVYWYQQSLDQGLQFLIQYYNGEERAKGNILERFSAQQFPDLHSELNLSSLELGDSALYFCASSAGLAGGKSSYNEQFFGPGTRLTVL.

The rearrangement links TRBV11-2 to TRBJ2-5, with 7 bases fitting TRBD2. Losses at the gene ends were 8 bases for V and 3 bases for J; bases not matched to a gene: 12. The CDR3 sequence is 15 residues long. The germline CDR1 and CDR2 sequences are SGHAT and FQNNGV. The CDR3 DNA follows: TGTGCCAGCGGGGAACTAGCGCGTAGCGAAGAGACCCAGTACTTC. The encoded protein is CASGELARSEETQYF.

This sequence joins TRBV19 and TRBJ2-1; TRBD1 matches at 7 bases. Germline CDR1 reads LNHDA; CDR2 reads SQIVND (reference sequence). J gave up 7 bases and V 3 bases, and 6 bases lay outside the gene matches. The CDR3 sequence is 14 residues long. CDR3 nucleotide sequence: TGTGCCAGTAGTATCTCGGACAGGACAAATGAGCAGTTCTTC. It encodes CASSISDRTNEQFF. Based on the CDR3 plus reference TRBV19 and TRBJ2-1, the full variable domain is DGGITQSPKYLFRKEGQNVTLSCEQNLNHDAMYWYRQDPGQGLRLIYYSQIVNDFQKGDIAEGYSVSREKKESFPLTVTSAQKNPTAFYLCASSISDRTNEQFFGPGTRLTVL.

The chain has TRBV20-1 and TRBJ2-1; 9 nucleotides align to TRBD2. Germline CDR1 is DFQATT and CDR2 is SNEGSKA (reference sequence). The CDR3 consists of 13 residues. Trimming took 0 bases from V and 15 from J; bases not matched to a gene: 9. The CDR3 DNA is TGCAGTGCTAGAGATCATGGTAGCGGGAGTCCGTTCTTC. Translated, it gives CSARDHGSGSPFF.

The chain links TRBV25-1 to TRBJ2-5; 10 bases fit TRBD1. This CDR3 is built from 16 residues. Germline V lookup: CDR1 MGHDK, CDR2 SYGVNS. Unmatched junction bases numbered 8, after V lost 3 bases and J lost 4 bases. This chain's CDR3 is CASSDVGTGARETQYF. CDR3 DNA sequence: TGTGCCAGCAGTGACGTGGGGACAGGGGCGAGAGAGACCCAGTACTTC.

This sequence joins TRBV20-1 and TRBJ2-7; 10 nucleotides agree with TRBD2. The CDR3 consists of 16 residues. V shed 6 bases, J shed 1 base, and the junction held 12 bases outside the gene matches. The germline V gene has CDR1 DFQATT and CDR2 SNEGSKA (reference sequence). The CDR3 protein is CSASSGRDLVSYEQYF. The DNA of the CDR3 is TGCAGTGCATCGAGCGGGAGGGATTTGGTGTCCTACGAGCAGTACTTC.

This rearrangement joins TRBV12-3 or TRBV12-4 to TRBJ2-7, with TRBD1 matching over 9 bases. The V and J ends lost 9 bases and 3 bases, in that order; junction bases with no gene match: 6. The CDR3 is 13 residues long. CDR3 sequence reads: CARTGTGCYEQYF. The CDR3 bases are TGTGCCAGGACTGGGACAGGGTGCTACGAGCAGTACTTC.

By sample share, this clonotype is medium-sized (0.01 to 0.1%). DNA for the CDR3: TGTGCCAGCAGCGCAACCGGGATTAATGAGCAGTTCTTC. Translated: CASSATGINEQFF. V and J are TRBV7-2 and TRBJ2-1, with a possible D match to TRBD2 (5 bases). There are 13 residues in the CDR3. CDR1 SGHTA and CDR2 FQGNSA come from the germline V gene. V was pared by 5 bases and J by 7 bases, with 12 bases between.

V is TRBV24-1 and J is TRBJ2-7, with D unclear. CDR3 size: 13 residues. V gave up 3 bases and J gave up 7 bases, with 12 bases separating them. Germline CDR1 and CDR2: KGHDR and SFDVKD. The CDR3 spells CATSDGGLGEQYF. The CDR3 region has the DNA TGTGCCACCAGTGATGGCGGTTTGGGGGAGCAGTACTTC.

This chain joins TRBV20-1 and TRBJ2-7; unclear D gene. CDR3 length: 14 amino acids. The germline V gene has CDR1 DFQATT and CDR2 SNEGSKA (reference sequence). Trimming shortened V by 3 bases and J by 0 bases, and 12 bases separated the two germline ends. CDR3 loop: CSASPGQSSYEQYF. The CDR3 nucleotides read TGCAGTGCTAGTCCAGGCCAGAGCTCCTACGAGCAGTACTTC.

This chain connects TRBV5-1 to TRBJ2-1; D ambiguous. With 6 bases removed from V and 0 bases from J, the gap between germline ends came to 16 bases. Looked up from germline, CDR1 is SGHRS and CDR2 is YFSETQ. CDR3 length equals 16 residues. DNA for the CDR3: TGCGCCAGCAACGCAGGTACGACGAGCTCCTACAATGAGCAGTTCTTC. Its protein product is CASNAGTTSSYNEQFF.

The chain has TRBV19 and TRBJ1-2; the match to TRBD1 covers 9 bases. Trimming cost V 7 bases and J 4 bases; bases outside gene matches: 7. There are 14 residues in the CDR3. The germline V gene encodes CDR1 LNHDA and CDR2 SQIVND (reference sequence). The CDR3: CASTTDRGRYGYTF. Written as DNA, the CDR3 is TGTGCCAGTACTACGGACAGGGGCCGCTATGGCTACACCTTC.